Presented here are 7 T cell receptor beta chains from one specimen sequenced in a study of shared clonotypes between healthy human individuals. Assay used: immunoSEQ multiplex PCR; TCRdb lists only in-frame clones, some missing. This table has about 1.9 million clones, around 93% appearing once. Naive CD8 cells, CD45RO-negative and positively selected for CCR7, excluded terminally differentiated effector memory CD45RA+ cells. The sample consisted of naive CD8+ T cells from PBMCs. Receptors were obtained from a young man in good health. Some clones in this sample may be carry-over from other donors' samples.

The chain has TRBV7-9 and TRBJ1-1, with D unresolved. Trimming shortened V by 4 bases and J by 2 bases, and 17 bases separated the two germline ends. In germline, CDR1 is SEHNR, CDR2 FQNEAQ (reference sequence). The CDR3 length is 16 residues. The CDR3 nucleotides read TGTGCCAGCAGCTCAGCGGTCCGGACCGTTAACACTGAAGCTTTCTTT. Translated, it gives CASSSAVRTVNTEAFF. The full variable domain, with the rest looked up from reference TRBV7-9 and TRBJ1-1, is DTGVSQNPRHKITKRGQNVTFRCDPISEHNRLYWYRQTLGQGPEFLTYFQNEAQLEKSRLLSDRFSAERPKGSFSTLEIQRTEQGDSAMYLCASSSAVRTVNTEAFFGQGTRLTVV.

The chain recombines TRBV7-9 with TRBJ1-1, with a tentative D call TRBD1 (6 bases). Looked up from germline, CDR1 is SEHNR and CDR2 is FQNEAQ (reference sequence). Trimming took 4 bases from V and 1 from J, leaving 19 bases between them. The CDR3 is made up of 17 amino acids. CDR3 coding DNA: TGTGCCAGCAGCTCAGTCACACAGGGTAGAGAGAACACTGAAGCTTTCTTT. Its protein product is CASSSVTQGRENTEAFF.

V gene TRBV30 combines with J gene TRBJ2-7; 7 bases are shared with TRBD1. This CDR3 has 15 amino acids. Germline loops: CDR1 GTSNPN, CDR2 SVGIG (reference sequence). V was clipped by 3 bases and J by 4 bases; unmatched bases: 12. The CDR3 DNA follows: TGTGCCTGGAGCCTCCAACCGGGACAGAAATACGAGCAGTACTTC. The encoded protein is CAWSLQPGQKYEQYF.

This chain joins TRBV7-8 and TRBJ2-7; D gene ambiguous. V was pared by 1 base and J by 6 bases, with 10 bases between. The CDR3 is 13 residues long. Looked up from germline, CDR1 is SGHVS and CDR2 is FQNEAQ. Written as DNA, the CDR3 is TGTGCCAGCAGCTTAGGTCGAGTTTTCGAGCAGTACTTC. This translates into CASSLGRVFEQYF. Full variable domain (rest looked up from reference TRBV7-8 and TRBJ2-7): GAGVSQSPRYKVAKRGQDVALRCDPISGHVSLFWYQQALGQGPEFLTYFQNEAQLDKSGLPSDRFFAERPEGSVSTLKIQRTQQEDSAVYLCASSLGRVFEQYFGPGTRLTVT.

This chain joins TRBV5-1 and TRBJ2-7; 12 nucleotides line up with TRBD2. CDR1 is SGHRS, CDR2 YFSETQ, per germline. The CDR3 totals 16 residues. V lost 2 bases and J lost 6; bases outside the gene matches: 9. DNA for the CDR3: TGCGCCAGCAGCTTAGCTCGACTAGCGGGAGTTTCCGAGCAGTACTTC. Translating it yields CASSLARLAGVSEQYF.

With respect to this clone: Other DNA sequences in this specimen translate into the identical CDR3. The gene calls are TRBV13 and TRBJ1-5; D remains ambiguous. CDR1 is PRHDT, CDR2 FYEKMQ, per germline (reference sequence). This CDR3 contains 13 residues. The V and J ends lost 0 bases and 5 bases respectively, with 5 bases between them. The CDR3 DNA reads TGTGCCAGCAGCTTAGGTGGTGATCAGCCCCAGCATTTT. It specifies CASSLGGDQPQHF.

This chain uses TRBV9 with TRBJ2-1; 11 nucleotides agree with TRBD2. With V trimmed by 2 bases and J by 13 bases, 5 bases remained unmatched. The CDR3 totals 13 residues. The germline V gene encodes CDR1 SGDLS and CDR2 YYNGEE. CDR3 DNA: TGTGCCAGCAGCGTTCCTAGCGGGAGGACTCAGTTCTTC. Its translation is CASSVPSGRTQFF.